This entry lists 26 T cell receptor beta chains sequenced from one sample in a study of blood T cells in healthy people across ages. With a J-beta primer mix and a sample-barcoded 5' primer, a second PCR ran about 7 to 12 cycles. TCRdb used MiXCR to reprocess the 5' RACE reads, holding one entry per CDR3 protein. The profile shows 700,000 or so distinct CDR3 sequences, over 40% of them singletons. Sequences were obtained from blood. The origin of the receptors is a man older than 75 in good health.

This clonotype was seen ten or more times. This chain joins TRBV24-1 and TRBJ2-1; D might be TRBD2 (5 bases). Germline-derived CDR1 and CDR2 are KGHDR and SFDVKD. There are 15 residues in the CDR3. The V and J ends lost 0 bases and 4 bases respectively, with 9 bases between them. CDR3 residues: CATSDLQSGYNEQFF. Here the CDR3 DNA reads TGTGCCACCAGTGATTTGCAATCGGGGTACAATGAGCAGTTCTTC.

Only a few counts were recorded for this clonotype. V gene TRBV3-1 combines with J gene TRBJ2-3; 7 bases map to TRBD2. Unmatched junction bases numbered 9, after V lost 4 bases and J lost 2 bases. Germline lookup yields CDR1 LGHDT and CDR2 YNNKEL (reference sequence). The CDR3 is made up of 16 amino acids. The CDR3 DNA is TGTGCCAGCAGCCCGCGGGGGAGCGGGCCCACAGATACGCAGTATTTT. Its protein product is CASSPRGSGPTDTQYF.

This rearrangement joins TRBV7-2 to TRBJ2-3; 10 bases are shared with TRBD1. In germline, CDR1 is SGHTA, CDR2 FQGNSA. The CDR3 runs to 16 residues. With V trimmed by 5 bases and J by 1 base, 6 bases remained unmatched. The CDR3 protein is CASSLGTGEGTDTQYF. CDR3 coding DNA: TGTGCCAGCAGCCTCGGGACAGGGGAGGGCACAGATACGCAGTATTTT.

Only a few counts were recorded for this clonotype. The chain couples TRBV5-1 to TRBJ1-1; D not certain. V was trimmed by 8 bases and J by 0 bases, leaving 14 bases between them. This CDR3 has 14 amino acids. Germline CDR1 is SGHRS and CDR2 is YFSETQ. CDR3 nucleotides: TGCGCCAGTACCCAGTCCTCTATGAACACTGAAGCTTTCTTT. As protein: CASTQSSMNTEAFF.

The chain combines TRBV3-1 with TRBJ2-5; 7 bases are shared with TRBD1. Judging by the DNA end, TRBJ2-7 fits better; the J call may be wrong. The CDR3 has 13 amino acids. Germline CDR1 reads LGHDT; CDR2 reads YNNKEL (reference sequence). As DNA, the CDR3 is TGTGCCAGCAAAAGACAGGGCTCCTACGAGCAGTACTTC. Amino acids: CASKRQGSYEQYF.

This rearrangement joins TRBV5-1 to TRBJ2-3; 7 bases align to TRBD2. V lost 4 bases to trimming and J lost 4 bases; unmatched junction nucleotides: 9. The CDR3 totals 15 residues. Germline-derived CDR1 and CDR2 are SGHRS and YFSETQ. CDR3 DNA sequence: TGCGCCAGCAGCCCGGAGGGAGGGCCCCCAGATACGCAGTATTTT. Translating it yields CASSPEGGPPDTQYF. Full variable domain (outside the CDR3, taken from reference TRBV5-1 and TRBJ2-3): KAGVTQTPRYLIKTRGQQVTLSCSPISGHRSVSWYQQTPGQGLQFLFEYFSETQRNKGNFPGRFSGRQFSNSRSEMNVSTLELGDSALYLCASSPEGGPPDTQYFGPGTRLTVL.

The rearrangement uses TRBV5-1 and TRBJ2-1, with D tentatively TRBD2 (7 bases). The ends were cut back, 2 bases at V and 4 bases at J, with 13 bases in the middle. The CDR3 spans 15 residues. Germline V CDR1 and CDR2: SGHRS, YFSETQ. This chain's CDR3 is CASSFGAGQYNEQFF. The CDR3 DNA is TGCGCCAGCAGCTTCGGAGCGGGACAATACAATGAGCAGTTCTTC.

This clonotype was seen a handful of times. The chain is built from TRBV7-2 and TRBJ2-3; TRBD2 aligns across 9 bases. The V and J ends lost 6 bases and 5 bases, in that order; junction bases with no gene match: 6. The germline CDR1 and CDR2 sequences are SGHTA and FQGNSA. The length of the CDR3 is 14 residues. CDR3 DNA sequence: TGTGCCAGCAGTTGGATTAGCGGGGGAGATACGCAGTATTTT. It is translated as CASSWISGGDTQYF.

The chain employs TRBV6-1 and TRBJ2-5; TRBD2 might be the D (6 bases). The J call may be mistaken, given a closer DNA end match to TRBJ2-7. In germline, CDR1 is MNHNS, CDR2 SASEGT. There are 14 residues in the CDR3. The DNA of the CDR3 is TGTGCCAGCAGTGCGGAGGGGCGCAGGTACGAGCAGTACTTC. It encodes CASSAEGRRYEQYF.

The gene calls are TRBV27 and TRBJ2-3; a possible D gene is TRBD2 (7 bases). CDR1 and CDR2 from the germline V gene are MNHEY and SMNVEV (reference sequence). With 4 bases removed from V and 0 bases from J, the gap between germline ends came to 11 bases. This CDR3 is built from 15 residues. The CDR3 spells CASSWGRGSTDTQYF. Here the CDR3 DNA reads TGTGCCAGCAGTTGGGGGAGGGGGAGCACAGATACGCAGTATTTT.

The chain uses TRBV9 and TRBJ2-4; 8 nucleotides line up with TRBD2. TRBJ2-7 matches the DNA end more closely, so the J call is doubtful. The CDR3 consists of 15 residues. Germline values: CDR1 SGDLS, CDR2 YYNGEE. For the CDR3, the DNA is TGTGCCAGCAGCGTAGCGATTAGCGGGGACTACGAGCAGTACTTC. It translates to CASSVAISGDYEQYF.

This clonotype was detected many times. This chain links TRBV10-3 with TRBJ2-7; 10 bases are a match to TRBD1. V gave up 8 bases and J gave up 7 bases; unmatched junction bases: 5. Germline-derived CDR1 and CDR2 are ENHRY and SYGVKD. The CDR3 is 12 residues long. CDR3 loop: CAIGDRGREQYF. CDR3 bases: TGTGCCATCGGGGACAGGGGTAGGGAGCAGTACTTC.

In this sample, this clonotype turned up a few times. The chain recombines TRBV6-6 with TRBJ2-3; 9 bases map to TRBD2. After removal of 0 bases from V and 12 bases from J, the junction contained 10 bases not matched to a gene. CDR1 is MNHNY and CDR2 is SVGAGI in the germline V gene (reference sequence). This CDR3 is built from 15 residues. CDR3 DNA: TGTGCCAGCAGTTACTCGTCTGGCGGGGGGGCTTCACAGTATTTT. Residues: CASSYSSGGGASQYF.

The chain employs TRBV5-1 and TRBJ2-1; TRBD2 might be the D (5 bases). The V end lost 2 bases, the J end lost 3 bases, and 9 bases lay between the germline ends. CDR1 SGHRS and CDR2 YFSETQ come from the germline V gene. This CDR3 is 14 amino acids long. As DNA, the CDR3 is TGCGCCAGCAGCTTAGGAGAGGGCTACAATGAGCAGTTCTTC. The encoded protein is CASSLGEGYNEQFF. The complete variable domain, with remaining parts taken from reference TRBV5-1 and TRBJ2-1, reads KAGVTQTPRYLIKTRGQQVTLSCSPISGHRSVSWYQQTPGQGLQFLFEYFSETQRNKGNFPGRFSGRQFSNSRSEMNVSTLELGDSALYLCASSLGEGYNEQFFGPGTRLTVL.

The V call is TRBV11-2, the J call TRBJ2-7; tentative D call: TRBD1 (6 bases). TRBJ2-4 explains the end of the DNA better; the J call may be wrong. Germline V gene lookup returns CDR1 SGHAT and CDR2 FQNNGV. The CDR3 has 14 residues. The CDR3 DNA reads TGTGCCAGCAGCCAAGACGGATCAGGGGACATTCAGTACTTC. Protein product: CASSQDGSGDIQYF.

This clonotype was observed a few times. This sequence joins TRBV6-6 and TRBJ2-7; 13 nucleotides line up with TRBD2. Germline CDR1 reads MNHNY; CDR2 reads SVGAGI (reference sequence). The trim removed 7 bases at V and 6 bases at J, leaving 6 bases unmatched. This CDR3 contains 14 residues. The CDR3 sequence is CASTRTSGSGEQYF. Written as DNA, the CDR3 is TGTGCCAGCACCCGGACTAGCGGGAGTGGCGAGCAGTACTTC.

This clonotype has just a few counts. The V call is TRBV7-2, the J call TRBJ1-2; 7 nucleotides line up with TRBD1. The CDR3 has 17 amino acids. Germline V gives CDR1 SGHTA, CDR2 FQGNSA. J was trimmed by 7 bases and V by 3 bases; bases with no gene match: 17. CDR3: CASSFRQGSSSRSGYTF. The CDR3 coding sequence is TGTGCCAGCAGCTTCCGACAGGGCTCCTCTTCCCGCTCTGGCTACACCTTC.

V is TRBV6-5 and J is TRBJ1-2, with TRBD1 matching over 10 bases. Germline assignment: CDR1 MNHEY and CDR2 SVGAGI. V gave up 4 bases and J gave up 8 bases; unmatched junction bases: 10. This CDR3 spans 15 amino acids. CDR3 protein: CASSSTTGGLRGYTF. The DNA for the CDR3 is TGTGCCAGCAGTTCCACGACAGGGGGCCTGAGAGGCTACACCTTC.

This clonotype was found a few times. V is TRBV7-9 and J is TRBJ2-7, with a possible D match to TRBD1 (7 bases). The length of the CDR3 is 16 residues. Per the germline V gene, CDR1 is SEHNR and CDR2 is FQNEAQ (reference sequence). V lost 2 bases to trimming and J lost 2 bases, with 16 bases between them. The CDR3 protein is CASSLTGGTVTYEQYF. The CDR3 DNA sequence: TGTGCCAGCAGCTTAACGGGCGGGACAGTTACCTACGAGCAGTACTTC.

The rearrangement joins TRBV6-6 to TRBJ1-2; D not certain. The CDR3 has 13 residues. V was shortened by 6 bases and J by 3 bases, with 11 bases between the two germline ends. Germline CDR1 and CDR2: MNHNY and SVGAGI (reference sequence). CDR3 amino acids: CASRMTTDYGYTF. The CDR3 nucleotides read TGTGCCAGCAGGATGACAACCGACTATGGCTACACCTTC.

This rearrangement joins TRBV7-7 to TRBJ2-5, with 7 positions matching TRBD2. The DNA end is more similar to TRBJ2-1, so the J call may be wrong. The CDR3 runs 15 residues. Germline CDR1 and CDR2: SSHAT and FNYEAQ (reference sequence). CDR3 in DNA: TGTGCCAGCAGCGATCCGGGAGGACGACAAGAGACCCAGTTCTTC. It specifies CASSDPGGRQETQFF.

With respect to this clonotype: Relative to the germline gene, one junction end is altered; a read error may explain this. The V gene is TRBV9, the J gene TRBJ2-7; 8 bases align to TRBD1. This CDR3 has 15 amino acids. The germline gives CDR1 SGDLS, CDR2 YYNGEE. Here the CDR3 DNA reads TGTGCCAGCAGCCCTAGGGGACAGGTTCCCTACGAGCAGTCCTTC. Protein sequence: CASSPRGQVPYEQSF.

This clonotype was seen a few times. J is TRBJ1-4 and V is TRBV7-2, with 7 bases matching TRBD1. The trim removed 1 base at V and 8 bases at J, leaving 4 bases unmatched. The CDR3 runs to 14 residues. Germline CDR1 SGHTA, CDR2 FQGNSA. The CDR3 coding sequence is TGTGCCAGCAGCTTAGGACAGGGAACCGAAAAACTGTTTTTT. Translating gives CASSLGQGTEKLFF.

This clonotype was seen more than once but under ten times. The V and J genes are TRBV6-5 and TRBJ2-7, with D perhaps being TRBD1 or TRBD2 (5 bases each). The CDR3 is 13 residues long. Trimming pared 5 bases from V and 3 bases from J, leaving 11 bases between. Looked up from germline, CDR1 is MNHEY and CDR2 is SVGAGI. CDR3 DNA sequence: TGTGCCAGCAGTCGGGGACCCGGCTACGAGCAGTACTTC. Translating it yields CASSRGPGYEQYF.

This clonotype was seen a handful of times. The V gene is TRBV4-2, the J gene TRBJ2-3; D is undetermined. Germline CDR1 is LGHNA and CDR2 is YNFKEQ. The ends were cut back, 0 bases at V and 0 bases at J, with 10 bases in the middle. The CDR3 sequence is 16 residues long. CDR3 residues: CASSQDLRWSTDTQYF. CDR3 DNA: TGTGCCAGCAGCCAAGACCTGAGATGGAGCACAGATACGCAGTATTTT.

This sequence joins TRBV20-1 and TRBJ2-3; D unresolved. Germline-derived CDR1 and CDR2 are DFQATT and SNEGSKA (reference sequence). V lost 5 bases and J 6 bases, leaving 12 bases between the germline ends. The CDR3 spans 12 residues. CDR3 loop: CSASPGADTQYF. The CDR3 DNA sequence: TGCAGTGCTTCCCCGGGCGCTGATACGCAGTATTTT.